This is a list of T cell receptor beta chains from one sample in a study of blood T cell repertoires in COVID-19. Sequenced by immunoSEQ multiplex PCR; TCRdb stores in-frame clones only, minus some. Of about 210,000 clones in the sample, around 85% were seen once. Sequences were obtained from peripheral blood. All receptors derive from a man aged 35-49 years with acute or convalescent COVID-19. The CDR3 runs from the conserved cysteine through the conserved F or W. The D gene is left open where the match is weak. Some rows have no size entry. The others give once, few or many, or a class for an expanded clone.

>NA|TRBJ1-4|NA|TRBV3-1/TRBV3-2
CASSLNQGGHNEKLFF
TGTGCCAGCAGCCTTAATCAAGGAGGGCATAATGAAAAACTGTTTTTT
>NA|TRBJ2-7|NA|TRBV21-1
CASSKGRQPAQEQYF
TGTGCCAGCAGCAAGGGGAGACAACCTGCTCAGGAGCAGTACTTC
>NA|TRBJ2-7|NA|TRBV18
CASSPPTGVNEQYF
TGTGCCAGCTCACCACCGACGGGGGTCAACGAGCAGTACTTC
>NA|TRBJ2-1|TRBD2|TRBV7-9
CASGRGRGLAGVSSYNEQFF
TGTGCCAGCGGGAGGGGGCGAGGGCTAGCGGGAGTATCGAGCTACAATGAGCAGTTCTTC
>NA|TRBJ2-5|TRBD1|TRBV12-3/TRBV12-4
CASSSGQGETQYF
TGTGCCAGCAGTTCCGGACAGGGTGAGACCCAGTACTTC
>NA|TRBJ2-7|TRBD1|TRBV2
CASSGGTGLYEQYF
TGTGCCAGCAGTGGGGGGACAGGGCTCTACGAGCAGTACTTC
>once|TRBJ1-1|NA|TRBV28
CASSWGTGLGTEAFF
TGTGCCAGCAGTTGGGGTACAGGGCTGGGCACTGAAGCTTTCTTT
>NA|TRBJ1-1|NA|TRBV6-5
CASSYSTLNTEAFF
TGTGCCAGCAGTTACTCCACACTGAACACTGAAGCTTTCTTT
>NA|TRBJ2-7|NA|TRBV7-9
CASSLAGEYEQYF
TGTGCCAGCAGCTTAGCTGGGGAGTACGAGCAGTACTTC
>few|TRBJ1-2|NA|TRBV19
CASTPQRGYGYTF
TGTGCAAGTACTCCCCAACGGGGGTATGGCTACACCTTC
>NA|TRBJ2-5|NA|TRBV12-3/TRBV12-4
CASTPRNQETQYF
TGTGCCAGCACCCCGCGAAACCAAGAGACCCAGTACTTC
>NA|TRBJ2-1|TRBD2|TRBV18
CASSPLASGSGNEQFF
TGTGCCAGCTCACCTCTAGCTAGCGGGAGTGGGAATGAGCAGTTCTTC
>NA|TRBJ2-3|NA|TRBV19
CASRSPPGTQYF
TGTGCCAGTAGATCCCCGCCCGGTACGCAGTATTTT
>NA|TRBJ2-2|NA|TRBV6-2/TRBV6-3
CASSYSISDNLNTGELFF
TGTGCCAGCAGTTACTCGATATCGGACAACCTGAACACCGGGGAGCTGTTTTTT
>NA|TRBJ1-3|TRBD1|TRBV6-5
CASSQQGFGNTIYF
TGTGCCAGCAGTCAACAGGGGTTCGGAAACACCATATATTTT
>NA|TRBJ2-3|TRBD2|TRBV29-1
CSVAGTSGRAGPPRDTQYF
TGCAGCGTTGCCGGGACTAGCGGGAGGGCGGGGCCCCCGCGAGATACGCAGTATTTT
>NA|TRBJ1-1|NA|TRBV4-1
CASSPGDGAEAFF
TGCGCCAGCAGCCCGGGGGACGGGGCTGAAGCTTTCTTT
>NA|TRBJ1-2|TRBD1|TRBV5-4
CASSPWTGTYGYTF
TGTGCCAGCAGCCCTTGGACAGGTACATATGGCTACACCTTC
>NA|TRBJ1-1|TRBD1|TRBV2
CAIGQVKNTEAFF
TGTGCCATTGGACAGGTAAAGAACACTGAAGCTTTCTTT
>few|TRBJ2-7|NA|TRBV24-1
CATRDKRGLAESPYEQYF
TGTGCCACCAGGGATAAGAGGGGGTTGGCCGAGTCACCCTACGAGCAGTACTTC
>NA|TRBJ2-1|TRBD2|TRBV7-3
CASSETSGRYNEQFF
TGTGCCAGCAGCGAGACTAGCGGGAGATACAATGAGCAGTTCTTC
>NA|TRBJ2-7|TRBD1|TRBV18
CASSPPPDRSSYEQYF
TGTGCCAGCTCACCACCTCCGGACAGGTCCTCCTACGAGCAGTACTTC
>NA|TRBJ1-2|TRBD1|TRBV2
CASSGDSPRGYTF
TGTGCCAGCAGTGGGGACAGCCCCCGTGGCTACACCTTC
>NA|TRBJ2-2|TRBD2|TRBV4-1
CASSQVASGGLNTGELFF
TGCGCCAGCAGCCAAGTGGCTAGCGGGGGATTGAACACCGGGGAGCTGTTTTTT
>NA|TRBJ2-3|NA|TRBV2
CASRGLPGDTQYF
TGTGCCAGCAGAGGCCTCCCGGGAGATACGCAGTATTTT
>NA|TRBJ1-1|NA|TRBV10-3
CAINIGGLKDTEAFF
TGTGCCATCAATATCGGGGGGCTCAAGGACACTGAAGCTTTCTTT
>NA|TRBJ2-3|TRBD2|TRBV24-1
CATSDPGGTDTQYF
TGTGCCACCAGTGACCCCGGGGGGACAGATACGCAGTATTTT
>NA|TRBJ1-5|NA|TRBV30
CAWNTGSNQPQHF
TGTGCCTGGAACACAGGTAGCAATCAGCCCCAGCATTTT
>NA|TRBJ2-2|NA|TRBV7-6
CASSRSRRQVDTGELFF
TGTGCCAGCAGCCGCTCAAGGAGACAGGTGGACACCGGGGAGCTGTTTTTT
>NA|TRBJ2-2|NA|TRBV2
CASFEVPNTGELFF
TGTGCCAGCTTTGAGGTTCCGAACACCGGGGAGCTGTTTTTT
>NA|TRBJ2-3|TRBD2|TRBV3-1/TRBV3-2
CASSQDHGLATSTDTQYF
TGTGCCAGCAGCCAAGATCACGGACTAGCGACTAGCACAGATACGCAGTATTTT
>NA|TRBJ2-2|NA|TRBV30
CAWGPQGNTGELFF
TGTGCCTGGGGCCCACAGGGAAACACCGGGGAGCTGTTTTTT
>NA|TRBJ2-5|TRBD2|TRBV11-3
CASSKSGGKETQYF
TGTGCCAGCAGCAAAAGCGGGGGTAAAGAGACCCAGTACTTC
>NA|TRBJ2-1|NA|TRBV24-1
CATSDPKGERYNEQFF
TGTGCCACCAGTGACCCTAAGGGGGAGAGGTACAATGAGCAGTTCTTC
>NA|TRBJ2-7|NA|TRBV6-5
CASSSSASYEQYF
TGTGCCAGCAGTTCTAGCGCCTCCTACGAGCAGTACTTC
>once|TRBJ2-7|TRBD1|TRBV18
CASSPGTGAYEQYF
TGTGCCAGCTCACCTGGGACAGGGGCCTACGAGCAGTACTTC
>NA|TRBJ2-1|NA|TRBV29-1
CSVRQDTSYNEQFF
TGCAGCGTTCGTCAGGATACCTCCTACAATGAGCAGTTCTTC
>NA|TRBJ1-4|NA|TRBV28
CASSSGGNEKLFF
TGTGCCAGCAGTTCGGGGGGGAATGAAAAACTGTTTTTT
>NA|TRBJ2-1|TRBD2|TRBV30
CAWELFSGGGNEQFF
TGTGCCTGGGAATTGTTTAGCGGGGGGGGTAATGAGCAGTTCTTC
>NA|TRBJ2-5|TRBD1|TRBV2
CASTGTGWTQYF
TGTGCCAGCACCGGGACAGGTTGGACCCAGTACTTC
>once|TRBJ1-2|NA|TRBV9
CASSEWSQGGRGYTF
TGTGCCAGCAGCGAGTGGAGCCAGGGAGGTCGAGGCTACACCTTC
>once|TRBJ2-7|NA|TRBV2
CASMLGGATEQYF
TGTGCCAGCATGCTGGGGGGGGCAACCGAGCAGTACTTC
>NA|TRBJ2-1|TRBD2|TRBV7-6
CASSLGATGGGEQFF
TGTGCCAGCAGCTTAGGTGCGACGGGAGGAGGGGAGCAGTTCTTC
>once|TRBJ1-3|NA|TRBV7-2
CASSLPGSENTIYF
TGTGCCAGCAGCCTACCCGGGAGCGAAAACACCATATATTTT
>NA|TRBJ2-7|TRBD1|TRBV28
CASSPQGGLGSEQYF
TGTGCCAGCAGTCCACAGGGGGGCCTGGGGTCCGAGCAGTACTTC
>NA|TRBJ1-6|TRBD1|TRBV7-2
CASSRGGTWGSPLHF
TGTGCCAGCAGTCGAGGGGGCACTTGGGGTTCACCCCTCCACTTT
>NA|TRBJ2-2|NA|TRBV10-3
CAISESPGAGELFF
TGTGCCATCAGTGAGTCACCAGGGGCCGGGGAGCTGTTTTTT
>NA|TRBJ2-2|TRBD1|TRBV7-9
CASSLDRGDSGELFF
TGTGCCAGCAGCTTAGACAGGGGTGATTCCGGGGAGCTGTTTTTT
>NA|TRBJ2-2|NA|TRBV28
CASSPQGRGGELFF
TGTGCCAGCAGTCCCCAGGGCAGGGGCGGGGAGCTGTTTTTT
>NA|TRBJ2-7|NA|TRBV21-1
CASSKRSYEQYF
TGTGCCAGCAGCAAAAGGAGCTACGAGCAGTACTTC
>NA|TRBJ2-1|NA|TRBV10-3
CAISDKASERYEQFF
TGTGCCATCAGTGATAAGGCCTCTGAGCGATATGAGCAGTTCTTC
>NA|TRBJ2-7|NA|TRBV9
CASSPRGGEQYF
TGTGCCAGCAGCCCAAGGGGGGGTGAGCAGTACTTC
>NA|TRBJ1-6|NA|TRBV5-1
CASSLEGVSPLHF
TGCGCCAGCAGCTTAGAGGGGGTATCACCCCTCCACTTT
>NA|TRBJ2-3|TRBD2|TRBV27
CASSSLAGATDTQYF
TGTGCCAGCAGTTCACTAGCGGGAGCTACAGATACGCAGTATTTT